The TCR beta chain described here comes from a study of T cell changes during pregnancy in multiple sclerosis. Generated by immunoSEQ multiplex PCR, the TCRdb table keeps only in-frame clones and is missing some. The table lists about 110,000 clones, roughly nine tenths of them singletons. This CDR3 spans 15 amino acids. Germline V gives CDR1 SGHRS, CDR2 YFSETQ. V was shortened by 4 bases and J by 1 base, with 14 bases between the two germline ends. The sample consisted of peripheral blood, taken before pregnancy. The chain recombines TRBV5-1 with TRBJ2-5, with D maybe TRBD1 (5 bases). The sequence came from a female donor with multiple sclerosis, enrolled in a pregnancy study. The CDR3: CASSAHQGVQETQYF. In DNA form, the CDR3 reads TGCGCCAGCAGCGCACACCAAGGGGTCCAAGAGACCCAGTACTTC.